These T cell receptor beta chains were read from a single sample in a study of glioma-infiltrating T cells after dendritic cell vaccination. Only in-frame clones appear in the TCRdb table, and some are missing; sequencing was by immunoSEQ multiplex PCR. The top ten hold around 2.9% of the sample, which has 95,000 or so clones, approximately 87% seen once. The specimen was blood, collected before dendritic cell vaccination. These receptors were taken from a human donor with glioblastoma. Each CDR3 is given with its conserved first and last residue. D genes are given only for firm matches. A clone size is listed for some rows: how often the clone was seen (once, few, many), or a class if it is expanded.

d_call,j_call,clone_size,v_call,cdr3_nt,cdr3_aa
TRBD2,TRBJ2-4,.,TRBV6-6,TGTGCCAGCATTCCGGGGGGAACCAAAAACATTCAGTACTTC,CASIPGGTKNIQYF
.,TRBJ1-6,few,TRBV6-1,TGTGCCAGCATGTTAACAGCTTCCGATTCACCCCTCCACTTT,CASMLTASDSPLHF
TRBD2,TRBJ2-1,.,TRBV30,TGTGCCTGGAGTGTATGGGTTACGGGAGGGAATGAGCAGTTCTTC,CAWSVWVTGGNEQFF
TRBD1,TRBJ2-7,.,TRBV12-5,TGTGCTAGTGGTGAAAGGACAGGGGGGTTTGACGAGCAGTACTTC,CASGERTGGFDEQYF
.,TRBJ2-6,.,TRBV5-1,TGCGCCAGCAGCTCCTGGGACACCCCTGGGGCCAACGTCCTGACTTTC,CASSSWDTPGANVLTF
.,TRBJ2-7,.,TRBV7-3,TGTGCCAGCGGGGGGACTGACTACGAGCAGTACTTC,CASGGTDYEQYF
TRBD1,TRBJ1-1,.,TRBV7-2,TGTGCCAGCAGCTTGGGACAGGGGGCAGGGACTGAAGCTTTCTTT,CASSLGQGAGTEAFF
.,TRBJ2-6,few,TRBV27,TGTGCCAGCAGTCCCAGGGGCTCTGGGGCCAACGTCCTGACTTTC,CASSPRGSGANVLTF
.,TRBJ1-1,.,TRBV5-4,TGTGCCAGCAGCTTGGGGCGGGATAACACTGAAGCTTTCTTT,CASSLGRDNTEAFF
.,TRBJ2-3,.,TRBV4-2,TGTGCCAGCAGCCAAGAGGGGACTCCCGATACGCAGTATTTT,CASSQEGTPDTQYF
.,TRBJ1-3,few,TRBV29-1,TGCAGCGTTGAAGTCGCGTCTGATCGGGACACCATATATTTT,CSVEVASDRDTIYF
TRBD2,TRBJ2-2,.,TRBV6-1,TGTGCCAGCATCGTCGGGGGGGCCGCCGGGGAGCTGTTTTTT,CASIVGGAAGELFF
.,TRBJ2-5,.,TRBV5-1,TGCGCCAGCAGTCGTCCTAACAGGGATGAGACCCAGTACTTC,CASSRPNRDETQYF
.,TRBJ1-2,.,TRBV6-5,TGTGCCAGCAGTTACTCAGGGGTGGTCTATGGCTACACCTTC,CASSYSGVVYGYTF
.,TRBJ1-3,few,TRBV19,TGTGCCAGTACTTACTCTGGAAACACCATATATTTT,CASTYSGNTIYF
.,TRBJ2-2,.,TRBV5-1,TGCGCCAGCAGCCCTACCAGGGAATCGAACACCGGGGAGCTGTTTTTT,CASSPTRESNTGELFF
.,TRBJ1-2,.,TRBV30,TGTGCCTGGAGCAGACAGACGAGGGGCTACACCTTC,CAWSRQTRGYTF
TRBD2,TRBJ2-1,.,TRBV5-6,TGTGCCAGCAGCTTGTTGGGGACTAATAGCAATGAGCAGTTCTTC,CASSLLGTNSNEQFF
TRBD2,TRBJ2-7,.,TRBV7-2,TGTGCCAGCAGCACAATGCAACTCCGAGCGGGGGCCTACGAGCAGTACTTC,CASSTMQLRAGAYEQYF
TRBD1,TRBJ1-2,once,TRBV27,TGTGCCAGCAGTCTAAACAGGGGGCCTCCCCCTACCTTC,CASSLNRGPPPTF
TRBD1,TRBJ1-2,.,TRBV19,TGTGCCGCCCGGACAGGGGAGGACGGCTACACCTTC,CAARTGEDGYTF
TRBD2,TRBJ2-7,.,TRBV6-5,TGTGCCAGCAGTTACACGCGGGGGGGCGAGCAGTACTTC,CASSYTRGGEQYF
.,TRBJ2-7,few,TRBV4-1,TGCGCCAGCAGCCAAGGATCCAGATCCTACGAGCAGTACTTC,CASSQGSRSYEQYF
.,TRBJ1-1,.,TRBV19,TGTGCCAGTAGTATTGTGAAAGCTAAGGGGATGAACACTGAAGCTTTCTTT,CASSIVKAKGMNTEAFF
.,TRBJ1-3,.,TRBV7-2,TGTGCCAGCAGCTTAGCCGGCCAGCGGAGAAACACCATATATTTT,CASSLAGQRRNTIYF
.,TRBJ2-7,few,TRBV7-8,TGTGCCAGCAGCTTACAGGCTCGGGGAGAGCAGTACTTC,CASSLQARGEQYF
TRBD1,TRBJ2-7,.,TRBV18,TGTGCCAGCTCACCAGTCACAGGGGCTAGGGAGCAGTACTTC,CASSPVTGAREQYF
TRBD2,TRBJ2-1,.,TRBV10-1,TGCGCCAGCAGCGACCTGGGCGGGGGGGGCCCCTACAATGAGCAGTTCTTC,CASSDLGGGGPYNEQFF
.,TRBJ1-1,.,TRBV5-5,TGTGCCAGCAGCTTACTGGGGCAGCTCACTGAAGCTTTCTTT,CASSLLGQLTEAFF
.,TRBJ1-2,.,TRBV29-1,TGCAGCGTTACCGAGACAGGCTATGGCTACACCTTC,CSVTETGYGYTF
.,TRBJ1-2,.,TRBV5-1,TGCGCCAGCAGCTTGTCCCCGACAAATAACTATGGCTACACCTTC,CASSLSPTNNYGYTF
TRBD1,TRBJ2-6,.,TRBV4-3,TGCGCCAGCGCCGGACAGGGGTTTGCTGGGGCCAACGTCCTGACTTTC,CASAGQGFAGANVLTF
TRBD1,TRBJ1-5,.,TRBV7-9,TGTGCCAGCAGCGCCCGACAGGGAGCAGGGCCCCAGCATTTT,CASSARQGAGPQHF
.,TRBJ2-2,.,TRBV2,TGTGCCAGCGAACAGAGAGAAAGAACCGGGGAGCTGTTTTTT,CASEQRERTGELFF
.,TRBJ1-6,.,TRBV5-4,TGTGCCAGCAGTCGTCGACAGGCCGTCACTTCACCCCTCCACTTT,CASSRRQAVTSPLHF
.,TRBJ1-6,.,TRBV5-6,TGTGCCAGCAGCTTGGGATACAGCTCCTATAATTCACCCCTCCACTTT,CASSLGYSSYNSPLHF
TRBD1,TRBJ2-7,.,TRBV4-1,TGCGCCAGCAGCCACGGACAGGGCTACGAGCAGTACTTC,CASSHGQGYEQYF